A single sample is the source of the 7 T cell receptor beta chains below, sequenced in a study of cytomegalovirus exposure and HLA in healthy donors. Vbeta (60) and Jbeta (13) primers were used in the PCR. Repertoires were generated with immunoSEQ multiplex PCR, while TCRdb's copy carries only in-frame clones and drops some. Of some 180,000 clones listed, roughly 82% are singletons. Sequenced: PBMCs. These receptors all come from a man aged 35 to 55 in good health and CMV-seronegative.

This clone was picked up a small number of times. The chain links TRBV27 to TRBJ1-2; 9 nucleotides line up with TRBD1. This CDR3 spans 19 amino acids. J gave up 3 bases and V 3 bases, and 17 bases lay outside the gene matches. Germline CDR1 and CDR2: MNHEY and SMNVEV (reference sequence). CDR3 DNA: TGTGCCAGCAGTTTCCTTGGTGGACAGGGGTCCGGCTACGACTATGGCTACACCTTC. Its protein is CASSFLGGQGSGYDYGYTF.

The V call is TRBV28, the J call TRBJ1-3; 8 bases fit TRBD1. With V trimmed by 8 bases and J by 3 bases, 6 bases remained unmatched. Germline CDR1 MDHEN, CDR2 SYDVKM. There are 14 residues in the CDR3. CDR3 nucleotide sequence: TGTGCCAGCGGCCAGGGGGCTAGTGGAAACACCATATATTTT. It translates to CASGQGASGNTIYF.

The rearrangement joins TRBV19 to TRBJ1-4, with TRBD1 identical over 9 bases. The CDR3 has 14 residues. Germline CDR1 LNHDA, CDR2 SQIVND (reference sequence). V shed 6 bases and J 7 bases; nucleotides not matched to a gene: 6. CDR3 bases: TGTGCCAGTAGGGACAGGGGAAGGGGTGAAAAACTGTTTTTT. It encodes CASRDRGRGEKLFF.

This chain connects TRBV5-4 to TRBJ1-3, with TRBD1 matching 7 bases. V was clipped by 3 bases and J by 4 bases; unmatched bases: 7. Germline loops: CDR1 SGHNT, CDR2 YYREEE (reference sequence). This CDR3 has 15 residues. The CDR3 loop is CASSWKTGTGNTIYF. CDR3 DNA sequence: TGTGCCAGCAGCTGGAAGACAGGGACCGGAAACACCATATATTTT.

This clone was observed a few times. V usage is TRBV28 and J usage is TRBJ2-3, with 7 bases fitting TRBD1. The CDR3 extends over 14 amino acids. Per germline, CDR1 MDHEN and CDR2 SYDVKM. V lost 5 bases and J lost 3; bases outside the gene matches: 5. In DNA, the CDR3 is TGTGCCAGCAGTCACACACAGGGGACAGATACGCAGTATTTT. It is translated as CASSHTQGTDTQYF. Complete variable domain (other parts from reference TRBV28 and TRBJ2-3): DVKVTQSSRYLVKRTGEKVFLECVQDMDHENMFWYRQDPGLGLRLIYFSYDVKMKEKGDIPEGYSVSREKKERFSLILESASTNQTSMYLCASSHTQGTDTQYFGPGTRLTVL.

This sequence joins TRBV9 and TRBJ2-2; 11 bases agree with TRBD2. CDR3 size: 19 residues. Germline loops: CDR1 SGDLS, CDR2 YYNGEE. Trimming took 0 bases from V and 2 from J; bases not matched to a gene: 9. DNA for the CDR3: TGTGCCAGCAGCGTAGTCACTAGCGGGAGTTTAAGAAACACCGGGGAGCTGTTTTTT. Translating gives CASSVVTSGSLRNTGELFF.

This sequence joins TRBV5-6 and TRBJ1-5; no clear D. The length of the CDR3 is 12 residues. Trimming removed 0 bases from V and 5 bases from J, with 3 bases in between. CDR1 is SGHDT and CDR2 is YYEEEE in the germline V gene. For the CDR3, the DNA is TGTGCCAGCAGCTTGGCAGATCAGCCCCAGCATTTT. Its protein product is CASSLADQPQHF.